Below, 16 T cell receptor beta chains from the same sample are listed, as sequenced in a study of spatial heterogeneity in lung cancer. MiXCR was run by TCRdb on the 5' RACE reads, yielding one entry per CDR3 protein. This table holds around 13,000 distinct CDR3 sequences, approximately 15% found once. Time point: sample taken at primary tumor resection. Sequencing was performed on whole RNA extracted from tumor and nontumor lung tissue, or from frozen PBMC, and the material was left unsorted. Here the sequenced sample was PBMCs, taken at surgery. Receptors originate from a male donor with early-stage non-small cell lung cancer.

The chain recombines TRBV28 with TRBJ1-5, with 7 bases that match TRBD1. The V segment lost 5 bases and the J segment 0 bases; nucleotides outside the gene matches: 10. Looked up from germline, CDR1 is MDHEN and CDR2 is SYDVKM. This CDR3 is 17 amino acids long. The chain's CDR3 is CASSIGTAEYSNQPQHF. The CDR3 DNA is TGTGCCAGCAGTATCGGGACAGCAGAGTATAGCAATCAGCCCCAGCATTTT. The variable domain in full, completed from reference TRBV28 and TRBJ1-5, reads DVKVTQSSRYLVKRTGEKVFLECVQDMDHENMFWYRQDPGLGLRLIYFSYDVKMKEKGDIPEGYSVSREKKERFSLILESASTNQTSMYLCASSIGTAEYSNQPQHFGDGTRLSIL.

Only a few counts were recorded for this clonotype. The gene calls are TRBV7-2 and TRBJ2-1; D gene unclear. Per germline, CDR1 SGHTA and CDR2 FQGNSA. CDR3 length equals 15 residues. The V and J ends lost 1 base and 0 bases respectively, with 7 bases between them. CDR3 sequence: CASSLGTSSYNEQFF. The CDR3, as DNA: TGTGCCAGCAGCTTAGGGACGAGCTCCTACAATGAGCAGTTCTTC.

The chain has TRBV9 and TRBJ2-1, with D uncertain. The germline V and J ends were trimmed by 2 bases and 0 bases, with 6 bases remaining between them. Germline V gene sequence: CDR1 SGDLS, CDR2 YYNGEE. The length of the CDR3 is 14 residues. The DNA for the CDR3 is TGTGCCAGCAGCGTTCAGAACTCCTACAATGAGCAGTTCTTC. Translating gives CASSVQNSYNEQFF. Combining the CDR3 with reference TRBV9 and TRBJ2-1 gives the whole variable domain DSGVTQTPKHLITATGQRVTLRCSPRSGDLSVYWYQQSLDQGLQFLIQYYNGEERAKGNILERFSAQQFPDLHSELNLSSLELGDSALYFCASSVQNSYNEQFFGPGTRLTVL.

The V call is TRBV2, the J call TRBJ1-5; D is perhaps TRBD1 (5 bases). There are 13 residues in the CDR3. Trimming shortened V by 6 bases and J by 4 bases, and 10 bases separated the two germline ends. Germline V CDR1 and CDR2: SNHLY, FYNNEI. The CDR3 DNA is TGTGCCAGCAGCTCGACAGAAAATCAGCCCCAGCATTTT. Translating it yields CASSSTENQPQHF. Using reference TRBV2 and TRBJ1-5 for the parts outside the CDR3, the full variable domain is EPEVTQTPSHQVTQMGQEVILRCVPISNHLYFYWYRQILGQKVEFLVSFYNNEISEKSEIFDDQFSVERPDGSNFTLKIRSTKLEDSAMYFCASSSTENQPQHFGDGTRLSIL.

In its sample, this clonotype was seen many times. The chain employs TRBV6-2 or TRBV6-3 and TRBJ2-7, with D unresolved. The germline CDR1 and CDR2 sequences are MNHEY and SVGEGT. With 2 bases removed from V and 5 bases from J, the gap between germline ends came to 16 bases. The CDR3 consists of 15 residues. CDR3 coding DNA: TGTGCCAGCAGTTACGCCGTCGGTGGGTTCGACGAGCAGTACTTC. Its protein is CASSYAVGGFDEQYF.

This clonotype was recorded at least ten times. The V and J genes are TRBV12-3 or TRBV12-4 and TRBJ2-5, with D hard to call. The CDR3 is 15 residues long. Trimming pared 10 bases from V and 0 bases from J, leaving 18 bases between. CDR3 protein: CAITRGLVHQETQYF. The CDR3 DNA sequence: TGTGCCATCACACGTGGGCTAGTCCACCAAGAGACCCAGTACTTC.

The V and J genes are TRBV7-2 and TRBJ2-3; D uncertain. Germline CDR1 reads SGHTA; CDR2 reads FQGNSA. CDR3 length: 14 amino acids. V was trimmed by 1 base and J by 4 bases, leaving 9 bases between them. The DNA of the CDR3 is TGTGCCAGCAGCTTAGGGGCCATGGCAGATACGCAGTATTTT. It translates to CASSLGAMADTQYF.

A few counts support this clonotype. The chain employs TRBV24-1 and TRBJ1-2; 7 nucleotides match TRBD1. Germline V lookup: CDR1 KGHDR, CDR2 SFDVKD. The CDR3 totals 17 residues. The trim removed 5 bases at V and 2 bases at J, leaving 13 bases unmatched. The CDR3: CATSALGDRVINYGYTF. The CDR3 DNA reads TGTGCCACCAGTGCTCTGGGGGACAGAGTGATAAACTATGGCTACACCTTC.

This sequence joins TRBV6-2 or TRBV6-3 and TRBJ1-2; TRBD1 might be the D (6 bases). Trimming took 8 bases from V and 1 from J, leaving 17 bases between them. The CDR3 extends over 15 amino acids. Germline V gene data show CDR1 as MNHEY and CDR2 as SVGEGT. In DNA form, the CDR3 reads TGTGCCAGCCGCGAACAGGGAGCGAATAACTATGGCTACACCTTC. Its translation is CASREQGANNYGYTF.

This clonotype turned up a few times. The CDR3 nucleotides read TGTGCCAGCAGTTTATCCTTGGACTACGAGCAGTACTTC. This encodes CASSLSLDYEQYF. This chain links TRBV28 with TRBJ2-7; D gene uncertain. The length of the CDR3 is 13 residues. The germline V gene has CDR1 MDHEN and CDR2 SYDVKM. V lost 1 base to trimming and J lost 3 bases, with 7 bases between them. The full variable domain, with the rest looked up from reference TRBV28 and TRBJ2-7, is DVKVTQSSRYLVKRTGEKVFLECVQDMDHENMFWYRQDPGLGLRLIYFSYDVKMKEKGDIPEGYSVSREKKERFSLILESASTNQTSMYLCASSLSLDYEQYFGPGTRLTVT.

The chain has TRBV20-1 and TRBJ2-3, with D possibly being TRBD1 or TRBD2 (5 bases each). This CDR3 contains 14 residues. Trimming took 5 bases from V and 6 from J, leaving 18 bases between them. Per germline, CDR1 DFQATT and CDR2 SNEGSKA (reference sequence). CDR3 DNA sequence: TGCAGTGCTCATAGCTACGGGGACGGGGATACGCAGTATTTT. Amino acid sequence: CSAHSYGDGDTQYF.

The chain links TRBV30 to TRBJ1-5; 8 bases agree with TRBD1. In germline, CDR1 is GTSNPN, CDR2 SVGIG (reference sequence). This CDR3 spans 15 amino acids. Trimming cost V 0 bases and J 5 bases; bases outside gene matches: 6. This chain's CDR3 is CAWSVGSTGDQPQHF. In DNA, the CDR3 is TGTGCCTGGAGTGTTGGGTCGACAGGGGATCAGCCCCAGCATTTT. Drawing the rest from reference TRBV30 and TRBJ1-5, the complete variable domain is SQTIHQWPATLVQPVGSPLSLECTVEGTSNPNLYWYRQAAGRGLQLLFYSVGIGQISSEVPQNLSASRPQDRQFILSSKKLLLSDSGFYLCAWSVGSTGDQPQHFGDGTRLSIL.

This clonotype was recorded once. Since a much larger clone is just one base distant, this may be a read error. The CDR3 DNA follows: TGTACCAGCAGCCTTGCTAGGGGGACTTACCCCGGGGAGCTGTTTTTT. It codes for CTSSLARGTYPGELFF. The V call is TRBV5-6, the J call TRBJ2-2; D is perhaps TRBD1 or TRBD2 (6 bases each). CDR1 and CDR2 from the germline V gene are SGHDT and YYEEEE. The CDR3 contains 16 residues. The variable domain in full, completed from reference TRBV5-6 and TRBJ2-2, reads DAGVTQSPTHLIKTRGQQVTLRCSPKSGHDTVSWYQQALGQGPQFIFQYYEEEERQRGNFPDRFSGHQFPNYSSELNVNALLLGDSALYLCTSSLARGTYPGELFFGEGSRLTVL.

This clonotype was detected only a few times. The genes are TRBV27 and TRBJ2-7; the match to TRBD1 covers 8 bases. Germline assignment: CDR1 MNHEY and CDR2 SMNVEV (reference sequence). V gave up 10 bases and J gave up 4 bases; unmatched junction bases: 9. There are 13 residues in the CDR3. The CDR3 region has the DNA TGTGCCACCCAGTCCGGACAGGGTTACGAGCAGTACTTC. This sequence encodes CATQSGQGYEQYF.

This clonotype was seen a few times. In DNA, the CDR3 is TGTGCCAGCAGCTTAGACCAATTCACAGATACGCAGTATTTT. The encoded protein is CASSLDQFTDTQYF. The chain combines TRBV7-2 with TRBJ2-3, with D hard to call. Trimming took 1 base from V and 2 from J, leaving 7 bases between them. This CDR3 is 14 amino acids long. Germline V gene lookup returns CDR1 SGHTA and CDR2 FQGNSA.

The chain employs TRBV28 and TRBJ2-1, with 9 bases that match TRBD1. The CDR3 loop spans 13 amino acids. Germline assignment: CDR1 MDHEN and CDR2 SYDVKM. The CDR3 sequence is CASVQGADDEQFF. The CDR3 region has the DNA TGTGCTTCCGTACAGGGGGCAGACGATGAGCAGTTCTTC.